The rows below give T cell receptor beta chains drawn from one sample of a study of spatial heterogeneity in lung cancer. TCRdb redid the calling of the 5' RACE reads with MiXCR, one entry per CDR3 protein. The table has roughly 110,000 distinct CDR3 sequences, 10% to 12% seen once. Sequenced here: PBMCs, sampled at follow-up. These receptors were collected from a female donor with early-stage non-small cell lung cancer. CDR3s include the opening cysteine and the closing phenylalanine or tryptophan. The D gene is left open where the match is weak. Not all rows give a size; the values are once, few, many and, for expanded clones, a class.

V,J,size,D,DNA,CDR3
TRBV12-3/TRBV12-4,TRBJ2-1,many,NA,TGTGCCAGCAGCCAAGGTACTTCAACCAATGAGCAGTTCTTC,CASSQGTSTNEQFF
TRBV12-3/TRBV12-4,TRBJ2-6,many,NA,TGTGCCAGCAGTTTCGGAGGGTTCAAGCAAGGGGCCAACGTCCTGACTTTC,CASSFGGFKQGANVLTF
TRBV4-3,TRBJ1-5,few,TRBD1,TGCGCCAGCAGCCAAGATGGGACAGGATCCAATCAGCCCCAGCATTTT,CASSQDGTGSNQPQHF
TRBV7-7,TRBJ1-5,few,NA,TGTGCCAGCAGCTTACGGGCCGACAATCAGCCCCAGCATTTT,CASSLRADNQPQHF
TRBV30,TRBJ2-6,few,NA,TGTGCCCGCAACTCTGGGGCCAACGTCCTGACTTTC,CARNSGANVLTF
TRBV12-3/TRBV12-4,TRBJ1-2,many,NA,TGTGCCAGCAGTTTCTCGGTAGGGAGTGGTGACTATGGCTACACCTTC,CASSFSVGSGDYGYTF
TRBV29-1,TRBJ2-1,NA,NA,TGCAGCGCATGCTTGAGCTCCTACAATGAGCAGTTCTTC,CSACLSSYNEQFF
TRBV30,TRBJ2-7,many,TRBD2,TGTGCCTGGAGGTCCAGCGGGGTCAGCTCCTACGAGCAGTACTTC,CAWRSSGVSSYEQYF
TRBV9,TRBJ2-3,few,TRBD1,TGTGCCAGCAGCGTAGGGGGACAGCGCACAGATACGCAGTATTTT,CASSVGGQRTDTQYF
TRBV3-1,TRBJ2-3,few,NA,TGTGCCAGCAGCCAAGATATAGCGGACACAGATACGCAGTATTTT,CASSQDIADTDTQYF
TRBV18,TRBJ1-5,NA,NA,TGTGCCAGCTCACCCCGACCGAACAATCAGCCCCAGCATTTT,CASSPRPNNQPQHF
TRBV29-1,TRBJ2-6,many,NA,TGCAGCGTTGAAGGCTCCCCGGGGGGCGGCTCAGGGGCCAACGTCCTGACTTTC,CSVEGSPGGGSGANVLTF
TRBV2,TRBJ2-1,many,TRBD2,TGTGCCAGTGAGACTAACCCTATAGCGGGAGCGGAGGGGAATGAGCAGTTCTTC,CASETNPIAGAEGNEQFF
TRBV28,TRBJ2-7,once,TRBD2,TGTGCCAGCACCTCTCCCGGACTAGCGACTACCTACGAGCAGTACTTC,CASTSPGLATTYEQYF
TRBV5-1,TRBJ2-3,few,NA,TGCGCCAGCAGCTTGGAGGGTCTAACGACAGATACGCAGTATTTT,CASSLEGLTTDTQYF
TRBV18,TRBJ1-5,few,NA,TGTGCCAGCTCCCAGAGACGGGGCAATCAGCCCCAGCATTTT,CASSQRRGNQPQHF
TRBV7-3,TRBJ2-2,NA,NA,TGTGCCAGCAGCTTCGGGACCACCGGGGAGCTGTTTTTT,CASSFGTTGELFF
TRBV27,TRBJ1-6,NA,NA,TGTGCCAGCAGTCCGCCCGGGGCAGGCTATAATTCACCCCTCCACTTT,CASSPPGAGYNSPLHF
TRBV12-3/TRBV12-4,TRBJ1-5,few,NA,TGTGCCAGCACTCCGGGCATCAATCAGCCCCAGCATTTT,CASTPGINQPQHF
TRBV19,TRBJ1-6,few,TRBD1,TGTGCCAGTAGTATCAGCGGCCAGGGGGTATCGGCCCTCCACTTT,CASSISGQGVSALHF
TRBV12-3/TRBV12-4,TRBJ2-2,few,NA,TGTGCCAGCAGTCAGGGTAGACGTAGCACCGGGGAGCTGTTTTTT,CASSQGRRSTGELFF
TRBV2,TRBJ1-1,NA,NA,TGTGCCAGCAGTGACGGGTGGGGAAACACTGAAGCTTTCTTT,CASSDGWGNTEAFF
TRBV10-3,TRBJ1-5,many,NA,TGTGCCACCAGCGGGCCGGGAGTGACGGGCAATCAGCCCCAGCATTTT,CATSGPGVTGNQPQHF
TRBV7-9,TRBJ1-2,NA,TRBD1,TGTGCCAGCAGCCGCCGGACAGGAGGCTACGATGGCTACACCTTC,CASSRRTGGYDGYTF
TRBV28,TRBJ2-1,many,NA,TGTGCCAGCAGTTTCATGTATGAGCAGTTCTTC,CASSFMYEQFF
TRBV29-1,TRBJ2-1,NA,NA,TGCAGCGTTGAGATAAGGGGGGGATCCTACAATGAGCAGTTCTTC,CSVEIRGGSYNEQFF
TRBV28,TRBJ2-1,NA,TRBD1,TGTGCCAGCAGTTTAAGGGACAGTGAGCAGTTCTTC,CASSLRDSEQFF
TRBV30,TRBJ2-2,NA,NA,TGTGCCTGGAGTCTGGACACCGCGAACACCGGGGAGCTGTTTTTT,CAWSLDTANTGELFF
TRBV2,TRBJ2-2,many,TRBD2,TGTGCCAGCAGTGACGTTCTAGCGGGAGCCGGGGAGCTGTTTTTT,CASSDVLAGAGELFF
TRBV5-5,TRBJ2-7,few,TRBD2,TGTGCCAGCAGCATTCTAGCGGGACGCGAGCAGTACTTC,CASSILAGREQYF
TRBV24-1,TRBJ2-6,few,TRBD1,TGTGCCACCAGTGATAGGGGGCTGGGGGCCAACGTCCTGACTTTC,CATSDRGLGANVLTF
TRBV24-1,TRBJ2-2,few,NA,TGTGCCACCAGTGATTTGGACAGGTCAGGAGGGGAGCTGTTTTTT,CATSDLDRSGGELFF
TRBV3-1,TRBJ2-5,NA,NA,TGTGCCAGCAGCCGCAACAGGGCTAACCAAGAGACCCAGTACTTC,CASSRNRANQETQYF
TRBV2,TRBJ2-3,NA,NA,TGTGCCAGCAGTGTACAGGGTACCTCTAGCACAGATACGCAGTATTTT,CASSVQGTSSTDTQYF
TRBV2,TRBJ1-1,few,NA,TGTGCCAGCAGTGACGGGGGCACTGAAGCTTTCTTT,CASSDGGTEAFF
TRBV12-3/TRBV12-4,TRBJ1-1,NA,NA,TGTGCCAGCAGTCTGACCCCCAGGGGACCCATTCCTGAAGCTTTCTTT,CASSLTPRGPIPEAFF
TRBV15,TRBJ1-1,NA,NA,TGTGCCACCAGCAGAGAGAGTCACCCCGGGAACACTGAAGCTTTCTTT,CATSRESHPGNTEAFF
TRBV24-1,TRBJ1-1,NA,TRBD1,TGTGCCACCAGTGTGGGGGACAGGGAGACTGAAGCTTTCTTT,CATSVGDRETEAFF
TRBV29-1,TRBJ2-3,NA,NA,TGCAGCGTTGTTAAGCAGGCTTATTCCACAGATACGCAGTATTTT,CSVVKQAYSTDTQYF
TRBV27,TRBJ2-5,NA,TRBD1,TGTGCCAGCAGTTCCTACAGGGGCGGTAGGGAGACCCAGTACTTC,CASSSYRGGRETQYF
TRBV27,TRBJ2-3,NA,TRBD2,TGTGCCAGCAGTCTATTCGGGACTAGCGGGAGGAGGAGCACAGATACGCAGTATTTT,CASSLFGTSGRRSTDTQYF
TRBV29-1,TRBJ2-1,many,TRBD2,TGCAGCGTTGCGGGACTAGCATTGGCGGAGGAGCAGTTCTTC,CSVAGLALAEEQFF
TRBV7-9,TRBJ2-5,NA,TRBD1,TGTGCCAGCAGCCCAGGGGCCGGGACAGGGAACCAAGAGACCCAGTACTTC,CASSPGAGTGNQETQYF